Listed below are T cell receptor beta chains from one sample, sequenced in a study of T cell repertoires in cytomegalovirus infection. TCRdb recomputed calls from the reads with MiXCR, one row per CDR3 protein. The table shows fewer than 200,000 distinct CDR3 sequences, with about a tenth occurring only once. The sample comprised PBMCs. These receptors all come from a human donor in good health (CMV status not recorded). Some clones in this sample may be carry-over from other donors' samples. Both conserved end residues are part of each CDR3. D genes are given only for firm matches. For some rows the clone size is stated as once, few or many, or as a class when expanded; others skip it.

J,V,D,size,CDR3,DNA
TRBJ1-5,TRBV28,-,many,CASSLWAALISNQPQHF,TGTGCCAGCAGTTTGTGGGCAGCTCTAATTAGCAATCAGCCCCAGCATTTT
TRBJ1-1,TRBV28,TRBD1,many,CASSPSDRAAEAFF,TGTGCCAGCAGTCCCTCGGACAGGGCCGCTGAAGCTTTCTTT
TRBJ1-5,TRBV28,-,-,CASRGGEGFRPQHF,TGTGCCAGCAGGGGGGGCGAGGGCTTTAGGCCCCAGCATTTT
TRBJ2-5,TRBV7-2,-,few,CASSPPSAQTQYF,TGTGCCAGCAGCCCGCCTAGCGCCCAGACCCAGTACTTC
TRBJ2-7,TRBV4-2,TRBD2,-,CASSQQTSGAYEQYF,TGTGCCAGCAGCCAACAGACTAGCGGGGCCTACGAGCAGTACTTC
TRBJ2-5,TRBV7-2,-,many,CASGVDASGGETQYF,TGTGCCAGCGGGGTGGACGCAAGCGGTGGAGAGACCCAGTACTTC
TRBJ2-1,TRBV7-8,TRBD2,many,CASSGRTSGRQQFF,TGTGCCAGCAGCGGTAGGACTAGCGGGAGGCAGCAGTTCTTC
TRBJ1-1,TRBV19,-,many,CASGTGNTEAFF,TGTGCCAGCGGGACGGGGAACACTGAAGCTTTCTTT
TRBJ1-2,TRBV14,-,-,CASSQVVQGGNYGYTF,TGTGCCAGCAGCCAAGTTGTTCAGGGCGGAAACTATGGCTACACCTTC
TRBJ1-1,TRBV5-1,TRBD1,few,CASSLIQGAGAEAFF,TGCGCCAGCAGCTTAATCCAGGGGGCAGGGGCTGAAGCTTTCTTT